Listed below are T cell receptor beta chains from one sample, sequenced in a study of Ad26.COV2.S vaccination and SARS-CoV-2 variants. Produced via immunoSEQ multiplex PCR; TCRdb's table is partial and in-frame only. The table lists over 400,000 clones, roughly 90% of them singletons. Sequencing used peripheral blood, obtained in a trial of Ad26.COV2.S vaccine versus placebo. The receptors stem from a person aged 18-65 years who received the Ad26.COV2.S COVID-19 vaccine or a placebo. Both conserved end residues are part of each CDR3. The D gene is left open where the match is weak. A row's size may be missing; if present it is once, few, many or a size class.

clone_size d_call j_call v_call cdr3_aa cdr3_nt
NA NA TRBJ1-5 TRBV6-5 CASTERGGQPQHF TGTGCCAGCACCGAACGGGGGGGTCAGCCCCAGCATTTT
NA NA TRBJ2-7 TRBV27 CASSLSLGPAVYEQYF TGTGCCAGCAGTTTATCGTTAGGCCCAGCGGTCTACGAGCAGTACTTC
NA TRBD1 TRBJ1-4 TRBV10-2 CASSEFGTGGEKLFF TGCGCCAGCAGTGAGTTCGGGACAGGGGGTGAAAAACTGTTTTTT
NA TRBD2 TRBJ2-7 TRBV19 CATGLAGGVSYEQYF TGTGCCACGGGACTAGCGGGGGGCGTCTCCTACGAGCAGTACTTC
NA NA TRBJ1-2 TRBV20-1 CSARQGSGYTF TGCAGTGCTAGACAGGGATCTGGCTACACCTTC
NA NA TRBJ2-1 TRBV9 CASSVGPEQFF TGTGCCAGCAGCGTGGGCCCGGAGCAGTTCTTC
once NA TRBJ1-4 TRBV6-2/TRBV6-3 CASSRQTNEKLFF TGTGCCAGCAGTCGGCAGACTAATGAAAAACTGTTTTTT
NA NA TRBJ1-1 TRBV19 CASNQGYTEAFF TGTGCCAGTAACCAGGGGTACACTGAAGCTTTCTTT
NA TRBD2 TRBJ2-7 TRBV6-2/TRBV6-3 CASSYSNFLAGVYEQYF TGTGCCAGCAGTTACTCGAATTTCCTAGCGGGGGTTTACGAGCAGTACTTC
NA TRBD1 TRBJ1-2 TRBV10-3 CAISDPTGGYGYTF TGTGCCATCAGTGACCCAACAGGGGGTTACGGCTACACCTTC
NA NA TRBJ2-3 TRBV3-1/TRBV3-2 CASSQDWGVPGGDTQYF TGTGCCAGCAGCCAAGATTGGGGGGTCCCGGGTGGAGATACGCAGTATTTT
NA TRBD1 TRBJ2-7 TRBV5-1 CASSFGTGGPYEQYF TGCGCCAGCAGCTTTGGGACAGGGGGACCCTACGAGCAGTACTTC
NA NA TRBJ1-5 TRBV6-5 CASSYAAGFEPQHF TGTGCCAGCAGTTACGCGGCAGGGTTTGAGCCCCAGCATTTT
NA NA TRBJ2-1 TRBV29-1 CSVGGTDSFNEQFF TGCAGCGTTGGAGGGACGGATTCGTTCAATGAGCAGTTCTTC
NA TRBD1 TRBJ1-5 TRBV5-6 CASSLEGRGGPQHF TGTGCCAGCAGCTTGGAAGGCAGGGGGGGGCCCCAGCATTTT
NA NA TRBJ1-2 TRBV6-1 CASSEGGANYGYTF TGTGCCAGCAGTGAAGGGGGAGCTAACTATGGCTACACCTTC
NA NA TRBJ1-2 TRBV4-3 CASSQGDFFTF TGCGCCAGCAGCCAAGGGGACTTCTTCACCTTC
once NA TRBJ1-3 TRBV30 CAWSGRIDTTGPGNTIYF TGTGCCTGGAGTGGACGAATCGACACTACAGGGCCTGGAAACACCATATATTTT
NA NA TRBJ1-3 TRBV29-1 CSVDGGLTGNTIYF TGCAGCGTTGACGGGGGTTTAACTGGAAACACCATATATTTT
NA TRBD1 TRBJ2-3 TRBV4-3 CASSQIGTGDTQYF TGCGCCAGCAGCCAAATCGGGACAGGGGATACGCAGTATTTT
NA NA TRBJ2-3 TRBV5-4 CASSLGAKSTDTQYF TGTGCCAGCAGCTTGGGTGCCAAGAGCACAGATACGCAGTATTTT
NA TRBD1 TRBJ2-7 TRBV15 CATSRVKGAYEQYF TGTGCCACCAGCAGAGTTAAGGGGGCTTACGAGCAGTACTTC
NA NA TRBJ2-7 TRBV28 CASSVGPTYEQYF TGTGCCAGCAGTGTGGGACCTACCTACGAGCAGTACTTC
NA NA TRBJ2-6 TRBV7-9 CASPDRSGANVLTF TGTGCCAGCCCTGACAGGTCTGGGGCCAACGTCCTGACTTTC
NA TRBD2 TRBJ2-2 TRBV10-2 CASSSGLAGGELFF TGCGCCAGCAGTTCCGGACTAGCGGGCGGGGAGCTGTTTTTT
NA NA TRBJ2-5 TRBV4-3 CASSQAEGETQYF TGCGCCAGCAGCCAAGCCGAAGGCGAGACCCAGTACTTC
NA NA TRBJ1-4 TRBV10-1 CASSESTPGGKEKLFF TGCGCCAGCAGTGAGTCGACTCCGGGGGGAAAAGAAAAACTGTTTTTT
NA TRBD1 TRBJ2-1 TRBV4-1 CASSQVGTGITSEQFF TGCGCCAGCAGCCAGGTCGGGACAGGAATTACAAGTGAGCAGTTCTTC
NA NA TRBJ1-1 TRBV18 CASSPDGGRTEAFF TGTGCCAGCTCTCCTGATGGGGGGAGAACTGAAGCTTTCTTT
once TRBD1 TRBJ2-7 TRBV9 CASSIDGQGNYEQYF TGTGCCAGCAGCATAGACGGACAGGGTAATTACGAGCAGTACTTC
NA NA TRBJ2-7 TRBV27 CASSLSAGGEQYF TGTGCCAGCAGTTTATCGGCCGGGGGCGAGCAGTACTTC
NA NA TRBJ2-1 TRBV2 CASRGGLQYEQFF TGTGCCAGCAGGGGGGGCCTTCAGTATGAGCAGTTCTTC
NA TRBD1 TRBJ1-1 TRBV27 CASSSRRDSAVRGFF TGTGCCAGCAGTTCCCGTCGGGACAGCGCCGTGAGAGGTTTCTTT
NA NA TRBJ2-7 TRBV27 CASSLGKWQYF TGTGCCAGCAGTTTGGGAAAATGGCAGTACTTC
few TRBD1 TRBJ2-7 TRBV13 CASSLRQGYYEQYF TGTGCCAGCAGCTTGCGACAGGGTTACTACGAGCAGTACTTC